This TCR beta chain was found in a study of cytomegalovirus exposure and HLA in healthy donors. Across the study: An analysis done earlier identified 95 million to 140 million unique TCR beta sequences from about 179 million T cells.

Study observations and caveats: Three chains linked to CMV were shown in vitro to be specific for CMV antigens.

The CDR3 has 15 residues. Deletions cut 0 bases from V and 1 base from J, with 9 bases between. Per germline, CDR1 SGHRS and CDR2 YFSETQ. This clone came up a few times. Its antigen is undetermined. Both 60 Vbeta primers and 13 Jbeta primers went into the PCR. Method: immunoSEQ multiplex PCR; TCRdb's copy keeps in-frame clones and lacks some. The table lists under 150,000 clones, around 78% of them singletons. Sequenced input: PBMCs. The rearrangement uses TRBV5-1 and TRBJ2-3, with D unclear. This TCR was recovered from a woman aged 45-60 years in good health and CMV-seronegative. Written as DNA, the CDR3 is TGCGCCAGCAGCTTGGGAAATGGGCGCACAGATACGCAGTATTTT. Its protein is CASSLGNGRTDTQYF.